The subject of this entry is one T cell receptor beta chain. These data are taken from a study of blood T cell repertoires in COVID-19. Study at large: Both acute and convalescent COVID-19 samples were obtained from the United States, Italy and Spain. The cDNA or gDNA used as material had been derived from T cells, B-cell-depleted T cells, or PBMCs.

Per the authors' pipeline: Reference gene primer amplification yielded estimated nucleated cell counts. Libraries were prepared by immunoSEQ multiplex PCR; TCRdb keeps only in-frame clonotypes and omits some of them. V, J and clone size are taken as reported in that table, and D and trimming were inferred from the DNA itself. Altogether a few hundred thousand clones are present, around 84% being singletons, with the ten largest covering under 9%. The CDR3 runs to 12 residues. Trimming shortened V by 8 bases and J by 6 bases, and 11 bases separated the two germline ends. Germline assignment: CDR1 MNHEY and CDR2 SVGAGI.

The receptor's source is a woman in her seventies with active or convalescent COVID-19. Input material: peripheral blood. The chain joins TRBV6-5 to TRBJ2-1; possible D gene TRBD2, 7 bases. The CDR3 loop reads CASWGGGNEQFF. The CDR3 bases are TGTGCCAGCTGGGGAGGGGGCAATGAGCAGTTCTTC.